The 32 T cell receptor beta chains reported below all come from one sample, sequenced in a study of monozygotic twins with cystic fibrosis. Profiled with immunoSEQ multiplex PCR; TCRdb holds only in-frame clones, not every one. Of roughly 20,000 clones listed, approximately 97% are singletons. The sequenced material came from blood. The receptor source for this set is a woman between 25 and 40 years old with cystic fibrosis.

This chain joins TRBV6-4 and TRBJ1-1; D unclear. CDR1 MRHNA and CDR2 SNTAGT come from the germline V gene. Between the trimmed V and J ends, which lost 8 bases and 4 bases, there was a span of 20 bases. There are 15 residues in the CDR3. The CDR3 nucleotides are TGTGCCAGCGCGCCGGACGAGGGATCGGGCACTGAAGCTTTCTTT. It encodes CASAPDEGSGTEAFF.

The CDR3 here is CASSVVSHTEAFF. In nucleotides, the CDR3 is TGTGCCAGCAGCGTAGTGTCCCACACTGAAGCTTTCTTT. The chain couples TRBV9 to TRBJ1-1; D not resolved. V dropped 0 bases and J dropped 3 bases, with 6 bases sitting between them. The CDR3 covers 13 residues. Germline-derived CDR1 and CDR2 are SGDLS and YYNGEE.

The CDR3 here is CASSLAPFRGEETQYF. Here the CDR3 DNA reads TGTGCCAGCAGCTTAGCGCCCTTCAGGGGGGAAGAGACCCAGTACTTC. The gene calls are TRBV7-8 and TRBJ2-5; D possibly corresponds to TRBD1 (7 bases). Between the trimmed V and J ends, which lost 0 bases and 3 bases, there was a span of 14 bases. The CDR3 is 16 residues long. Germline V gene sequence: CDR1 SGHVS, CDR2 FQNEAQ. Filled out from reference TRBV7-8 and TRBJ2-5, the complete variable domain reads GAGVSQSPRYKVAKRGQDVALRCDPISGHVSLFWYQQALGQGPEFLTYFQNEAQLDKSGLPSDRFFAERPEGSVSTLKIQRTQQEDSAVYLCASSLAPFRGEETQYFGPGTRLLVL.

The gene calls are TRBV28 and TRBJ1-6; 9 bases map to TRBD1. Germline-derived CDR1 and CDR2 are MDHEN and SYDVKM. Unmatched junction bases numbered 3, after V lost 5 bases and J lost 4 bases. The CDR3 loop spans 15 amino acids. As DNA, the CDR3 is TGTGCCAGCAGTCCACAGGGGGCATATAATTCACCCCTCCACTTT. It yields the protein CASSPQGAYNSPLHF.

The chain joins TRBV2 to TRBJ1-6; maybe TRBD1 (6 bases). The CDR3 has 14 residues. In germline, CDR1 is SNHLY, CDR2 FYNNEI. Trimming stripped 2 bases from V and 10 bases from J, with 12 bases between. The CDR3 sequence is CASSERQASSPLHF. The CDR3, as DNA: TGTGCCAGCAGTGAACGACAGGCGAGCTCACCCCTCCACTTT.

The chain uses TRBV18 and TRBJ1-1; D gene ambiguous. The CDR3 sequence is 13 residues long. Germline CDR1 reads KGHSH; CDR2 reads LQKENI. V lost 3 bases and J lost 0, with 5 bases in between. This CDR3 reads CASSPPVNTEAFF. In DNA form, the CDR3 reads TGTGCCAGCTCACCCCCCGTGAACACTGAAGCTTTCTTT.

The CDR3 here is CASSWDLLEQYF. The CDR3 DNA follows: TGTGCCAGCAGCTGGGACCTACTCGAGCAGTACTTC. The chain links TRBV5-5 to TRBJ2-7; tentatively, D is TRBD1 or TRBD2 (5 bases each). V was shortened by 3 bases and J by 6 bases, with 10 bases between the two germline ends. The CDR3 has 12 amino acids. Germline CDR1 reads SGHKS; CDR2 reads YYEKEE (reference sequence).

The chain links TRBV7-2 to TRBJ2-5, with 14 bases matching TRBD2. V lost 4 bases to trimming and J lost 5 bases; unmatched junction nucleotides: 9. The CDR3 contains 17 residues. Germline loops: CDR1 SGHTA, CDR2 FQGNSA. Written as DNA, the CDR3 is TGTGCCAGCAGCTCACAGACTAGCGGGGGGGCCTGGGAGACCCAGTACTTC. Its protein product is CASSSQTSGGAWETQYF.

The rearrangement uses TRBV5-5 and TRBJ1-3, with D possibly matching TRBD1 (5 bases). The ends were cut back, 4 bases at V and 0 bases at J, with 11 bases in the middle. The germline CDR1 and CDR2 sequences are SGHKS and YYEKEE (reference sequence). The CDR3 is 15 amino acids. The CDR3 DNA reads TGTGCCAGCAGCCCCCGAGGGGTCTCTGGAAACACCATATATTTT. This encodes CASSPRGVSGNTIYF. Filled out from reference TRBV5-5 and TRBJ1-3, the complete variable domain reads DAGVTQSPTHLIKTRGQQVTLRCSPISGHKSVSWYQQVLGQGPQFIFQYYEKEERGRGNFPDRFSARQFPNYSSELNVNALLLGDSALYLCASSPRGVSGNTIYFGEGSWLTVV.

The CDR3 is CASGPGAVRETQYF. As DNA, the CDR3 is TGCGCCAGCGGTCCGGGAGCCGTTAGAGAGACCCAGTACTTC. The genes are TRBV5-1 and TRBJ2-5, with D perhaps matching TRBD2 (6 bases). Trimming removed 7 bases at V and 4 bases at J, with 17 bases between. This CDR3 is 14 amino acids long. The germline V gene encodes CDR1 SGHRS and CDR2 YFSETQ.

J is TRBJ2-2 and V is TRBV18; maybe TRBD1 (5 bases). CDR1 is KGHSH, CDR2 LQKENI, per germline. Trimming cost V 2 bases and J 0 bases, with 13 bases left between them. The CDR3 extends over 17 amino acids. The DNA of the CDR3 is TGTGCCAGCTCACCAACCTCGCAGGGTGCGAACACCGGGGAGCTGTTTTTT. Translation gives CASSPTSQGANTGELFF.

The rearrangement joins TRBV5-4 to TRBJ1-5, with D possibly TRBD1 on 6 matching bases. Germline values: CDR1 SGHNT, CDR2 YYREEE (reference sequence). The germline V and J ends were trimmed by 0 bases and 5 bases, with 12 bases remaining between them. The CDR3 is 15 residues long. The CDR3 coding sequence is TGTGCCAGCAGCTTGGAGGCAGGGGTAGATCAGCCCCAGCATTTT. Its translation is CASSLEAGVDQPQHF.

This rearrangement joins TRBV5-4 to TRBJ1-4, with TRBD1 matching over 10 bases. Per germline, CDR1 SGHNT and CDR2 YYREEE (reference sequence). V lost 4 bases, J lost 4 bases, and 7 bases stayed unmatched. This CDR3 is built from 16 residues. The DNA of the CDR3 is TGTGCCAGCAGCCTTTCGGGACAGGGGATTAATGAAAAACTGTTTTTT. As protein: CASSLSGQGINEKLFF.

DNA of the CDR3: TGTGCCTGGAAAGACAGGGGTGGAACCTCCAACAGGGGTGGAACCTACGAGCAGTACTTC. It yields the protein CAWKDRGGTSNRGGTYEQYF. The rearrangement joins TRBV30 to TRBJ2-7, with 8 bases that match TRBD1. After removal of 4 bases from V and 2 bases from J, the junction contained 25 bases not matched to a gene. This CDR3 is built from 20 residues. Germline V gene data show CDR1 as GTSNPN and CDR2 as SVGIG (reference sequence). Full variable domain (missing parts from reference TRBV30 and TRBJ2-7): SQTIHQWPATLVQPVGSPLSLECTVEGTSNPNLYWYRQAAGRGLQLLFYSVGIGQISSEVPQNLSASRPQDRQFILSSKKLLLSDSGFYLCAWKDRGGTSNRGGTYEQYFGPGTRLTVT.

The CDR3 DNA sequence: TGCGCCAGCAGCTTGACAGGCTACAAGGGCGGGGAGCTGTTTTTT. This gives the protein CASSLTGYKGGELFF. The rearrangement uses TRBV5-1 and TRBJ2-2; TRBD1 might be the D (5 bases). V gave up 1 base and J gave up 7 bases, with 14 bases separating them. The CDR3 loop spans 15 amino acids. Germline lookup yields CDR1 SGHRS and CDR2 YFSETQ.

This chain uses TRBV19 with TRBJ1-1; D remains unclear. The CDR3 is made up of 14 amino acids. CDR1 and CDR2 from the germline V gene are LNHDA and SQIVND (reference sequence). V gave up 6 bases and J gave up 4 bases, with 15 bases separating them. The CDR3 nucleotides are TGTGCCAGTAGCCGGAACTTTGGGTTCACTGAAGCTTTCTTT. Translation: CASSRNFGFTEAFF. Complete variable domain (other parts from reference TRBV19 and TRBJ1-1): DGGITQSPKYLFRKEGQNVTLSCEQNLNHDAMYWYRQDPGQGLRLIYYSQIVNDFQKGDIAEGYSVSREKKESFPLTVTSAQKNPTAFYLCASSRNFGFTEAFFGQGTRLTVV.

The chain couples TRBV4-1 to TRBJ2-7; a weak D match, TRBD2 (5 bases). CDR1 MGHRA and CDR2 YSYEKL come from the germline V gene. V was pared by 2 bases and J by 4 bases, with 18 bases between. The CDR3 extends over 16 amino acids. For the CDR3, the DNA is TGCGCCAGCAGCCAAACACCTAGCCGCGGTACGTACGAGCAGTACTTC. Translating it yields CASSQTPSRGTYEQYF.

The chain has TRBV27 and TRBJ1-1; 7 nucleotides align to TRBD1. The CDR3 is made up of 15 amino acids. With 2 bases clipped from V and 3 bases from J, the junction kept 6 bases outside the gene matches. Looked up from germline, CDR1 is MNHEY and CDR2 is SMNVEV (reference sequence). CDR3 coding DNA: TGTGCCAGCAGTTTAATAGGGGGCGCGGACACTGAAGCTTTCTTT. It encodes CASSLIGGADTEAFF.

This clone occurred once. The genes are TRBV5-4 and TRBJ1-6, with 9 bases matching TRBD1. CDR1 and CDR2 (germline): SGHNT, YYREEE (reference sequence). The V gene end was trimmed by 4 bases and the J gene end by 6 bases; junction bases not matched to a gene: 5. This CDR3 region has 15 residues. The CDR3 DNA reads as TGTGCCAGCAGCCTAGGGACAGGGAGTAATTCACCCCTCCACTTT. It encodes CASSLGTGSNSPLHF.

The CDR3 spells CAGGSVSNQPQHF. DNA of the CDR3: TGTGCCGGGGGGTCAGTTAGCAATCAGCCCCAGCATTTT. The chain is built from TRBV2 and TRBJ1-5; tentatively, D is TRBD1 (5 bases). Germline V gene sequence: CDR1 SNHLY, CDR2 FYNNEI. This CDR3 has 13 residues. The V end was cut by 11 bases, the J end by 0 bases, with 11 bases between. The whole variable domain, remainder taken from reference TRBV2 and TRBJ1-5, is EPEVTQTPSHQVTQMGQEVILRCVPISNHLYFYWYRQILGQKVEFLVSFYNNEISEKSEIFDDQFSVERPDGSNFTLKIRSTKLEDSAMYFCAGGSVSNQPQHFGDGTRLSIL.

In DNA form, the CDR3 reads TGTGCCAGCAGCAAGACAGGGATGGGTGAAGCTTTCTTT. Translated, it gives CASSKTGMGEAFF. J is TRBJ1-1 and V is TRBV7-9; 7 positions agree with TRBD1. After removal of 5 bases from V and 7 bases from J, the junction contained 7 bases not matched to a gene. Germline V gene data show CDR1 as SEHNR and CDR2 as FQNEAQ (reference sequence). The CDR3 covers 13 residues. Full variable domain (outside the CDR3, taken from reference TRBV7-9 and TRBJ1-1): DTGVSQNPRHKITKRGQNVTFRCDPISEHNRLYWYRQTLGQGPEFLTYFQNEAQLEKSRLLSDRFSAERPKGSFSTLEIQRTEQGDSAMYLCASSKTGMGEAFFGQGTRLTVV.

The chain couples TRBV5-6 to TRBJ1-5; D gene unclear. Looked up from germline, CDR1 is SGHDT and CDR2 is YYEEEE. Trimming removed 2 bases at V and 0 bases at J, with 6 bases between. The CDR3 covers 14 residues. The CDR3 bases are TGTGCCAGCAGCTTTGGGGTTAGCAATCAGCCCCAGCATTTT. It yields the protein CASSFGVSNQPQHF.

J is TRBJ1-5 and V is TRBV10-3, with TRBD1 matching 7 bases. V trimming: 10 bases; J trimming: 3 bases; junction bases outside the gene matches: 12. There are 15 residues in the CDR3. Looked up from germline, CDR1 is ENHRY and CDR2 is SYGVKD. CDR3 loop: CATTGELASNQPQHF. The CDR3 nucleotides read TGTGCCACCACAGGGGAACTGGCTTCCAATCAGCCCCAGCATTTT.

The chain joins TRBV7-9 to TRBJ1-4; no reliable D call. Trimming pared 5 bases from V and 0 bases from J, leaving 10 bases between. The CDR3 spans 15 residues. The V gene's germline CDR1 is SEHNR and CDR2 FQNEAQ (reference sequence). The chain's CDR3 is CASSLSAATNEKLFF. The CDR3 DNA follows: TGTGCCAGCAGCCTCTCGGCTGCAACTAATGAAAAACTGTTTTTT. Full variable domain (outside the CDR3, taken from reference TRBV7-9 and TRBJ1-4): DTGVSQNPRHKITKRGQNVTFRCDPISEHNRLYWYRQTLGQGPEFLTYFQNEAQLEKSRLLSDRFSAERPKGSFSTLEIQRTEQGDSAMYLCASSLSAATNEKLFFGSGTQLSVL.

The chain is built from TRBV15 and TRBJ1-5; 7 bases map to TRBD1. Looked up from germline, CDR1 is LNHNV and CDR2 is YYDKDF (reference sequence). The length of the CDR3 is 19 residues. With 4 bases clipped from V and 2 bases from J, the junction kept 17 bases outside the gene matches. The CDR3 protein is CATSIGQDWKYRGNQPQHF. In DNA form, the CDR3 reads TGTGCCACCAGCATTGGACAGGATTGGAAGTATAGGGGCAATCAGCCCCAGCATTTT.

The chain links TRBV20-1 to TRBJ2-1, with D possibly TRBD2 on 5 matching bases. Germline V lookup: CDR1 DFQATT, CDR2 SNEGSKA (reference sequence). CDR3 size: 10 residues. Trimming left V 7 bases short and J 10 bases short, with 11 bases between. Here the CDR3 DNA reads TGCAGTGTGGGAGTAGCGGAGCAGTTCTTC. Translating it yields CSVGVAEQFF.

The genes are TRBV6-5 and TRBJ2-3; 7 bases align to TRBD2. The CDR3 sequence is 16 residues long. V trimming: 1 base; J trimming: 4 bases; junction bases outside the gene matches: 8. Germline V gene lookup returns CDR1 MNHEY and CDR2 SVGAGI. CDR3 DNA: TGTGCCAGCAGTTACTTAAGACTAGCTGGGGCAGATACGCAGTATTTT. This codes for CASSYLRLAGADTQYF.

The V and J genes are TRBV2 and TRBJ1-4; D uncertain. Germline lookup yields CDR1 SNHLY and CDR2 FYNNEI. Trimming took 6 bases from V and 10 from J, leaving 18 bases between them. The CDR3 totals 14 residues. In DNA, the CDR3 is TGTGCCAGCAGGCTACAAAGGGAACATGGAAAACTGTTTTTT. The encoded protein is CASRLQREHGKLFF.

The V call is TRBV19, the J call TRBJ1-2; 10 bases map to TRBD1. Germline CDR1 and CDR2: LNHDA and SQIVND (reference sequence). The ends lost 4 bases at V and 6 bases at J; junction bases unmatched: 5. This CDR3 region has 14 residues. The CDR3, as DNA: TGTGCCAGTAGTAGGGACAGGGGATGGCATGGCTACACCTTC. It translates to CASSRDRGWHGYTF.

This CDR3 is CASSEAGGRPPLHF. The CDR3 DNA reads TGTGCCAGCAGTGAAGCGGGGGGTCGGCCACCCCTCCACTTT. J is TRBJ1-6 and V is TRBV2; TRBD1 might be the D (5 bases). Trimming pared 0 bases from V and 11 bases from J, leaving 11 bases between. Per the germline V gene, CDR1 is SNHLY and CDR2 is FYNNEI. This CDR3 is 14 amino acids long.

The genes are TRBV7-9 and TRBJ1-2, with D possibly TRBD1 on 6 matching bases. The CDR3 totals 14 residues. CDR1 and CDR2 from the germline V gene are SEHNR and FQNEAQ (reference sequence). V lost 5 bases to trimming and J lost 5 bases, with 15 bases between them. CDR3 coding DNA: TGTGCCAGCAGCCTAGGGACATCAGTTTATGGCTACACCTTC. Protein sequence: CASSLGTSVYGYTF.

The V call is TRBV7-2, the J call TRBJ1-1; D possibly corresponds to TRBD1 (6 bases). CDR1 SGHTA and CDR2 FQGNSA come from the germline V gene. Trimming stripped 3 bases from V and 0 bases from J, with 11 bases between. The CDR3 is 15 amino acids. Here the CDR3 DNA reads TGTGCCAGCAGCTTGTTGGGGGGCATGAACACTGAAGCTTTCTTT. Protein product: CASSLLGGMNTEAFF.